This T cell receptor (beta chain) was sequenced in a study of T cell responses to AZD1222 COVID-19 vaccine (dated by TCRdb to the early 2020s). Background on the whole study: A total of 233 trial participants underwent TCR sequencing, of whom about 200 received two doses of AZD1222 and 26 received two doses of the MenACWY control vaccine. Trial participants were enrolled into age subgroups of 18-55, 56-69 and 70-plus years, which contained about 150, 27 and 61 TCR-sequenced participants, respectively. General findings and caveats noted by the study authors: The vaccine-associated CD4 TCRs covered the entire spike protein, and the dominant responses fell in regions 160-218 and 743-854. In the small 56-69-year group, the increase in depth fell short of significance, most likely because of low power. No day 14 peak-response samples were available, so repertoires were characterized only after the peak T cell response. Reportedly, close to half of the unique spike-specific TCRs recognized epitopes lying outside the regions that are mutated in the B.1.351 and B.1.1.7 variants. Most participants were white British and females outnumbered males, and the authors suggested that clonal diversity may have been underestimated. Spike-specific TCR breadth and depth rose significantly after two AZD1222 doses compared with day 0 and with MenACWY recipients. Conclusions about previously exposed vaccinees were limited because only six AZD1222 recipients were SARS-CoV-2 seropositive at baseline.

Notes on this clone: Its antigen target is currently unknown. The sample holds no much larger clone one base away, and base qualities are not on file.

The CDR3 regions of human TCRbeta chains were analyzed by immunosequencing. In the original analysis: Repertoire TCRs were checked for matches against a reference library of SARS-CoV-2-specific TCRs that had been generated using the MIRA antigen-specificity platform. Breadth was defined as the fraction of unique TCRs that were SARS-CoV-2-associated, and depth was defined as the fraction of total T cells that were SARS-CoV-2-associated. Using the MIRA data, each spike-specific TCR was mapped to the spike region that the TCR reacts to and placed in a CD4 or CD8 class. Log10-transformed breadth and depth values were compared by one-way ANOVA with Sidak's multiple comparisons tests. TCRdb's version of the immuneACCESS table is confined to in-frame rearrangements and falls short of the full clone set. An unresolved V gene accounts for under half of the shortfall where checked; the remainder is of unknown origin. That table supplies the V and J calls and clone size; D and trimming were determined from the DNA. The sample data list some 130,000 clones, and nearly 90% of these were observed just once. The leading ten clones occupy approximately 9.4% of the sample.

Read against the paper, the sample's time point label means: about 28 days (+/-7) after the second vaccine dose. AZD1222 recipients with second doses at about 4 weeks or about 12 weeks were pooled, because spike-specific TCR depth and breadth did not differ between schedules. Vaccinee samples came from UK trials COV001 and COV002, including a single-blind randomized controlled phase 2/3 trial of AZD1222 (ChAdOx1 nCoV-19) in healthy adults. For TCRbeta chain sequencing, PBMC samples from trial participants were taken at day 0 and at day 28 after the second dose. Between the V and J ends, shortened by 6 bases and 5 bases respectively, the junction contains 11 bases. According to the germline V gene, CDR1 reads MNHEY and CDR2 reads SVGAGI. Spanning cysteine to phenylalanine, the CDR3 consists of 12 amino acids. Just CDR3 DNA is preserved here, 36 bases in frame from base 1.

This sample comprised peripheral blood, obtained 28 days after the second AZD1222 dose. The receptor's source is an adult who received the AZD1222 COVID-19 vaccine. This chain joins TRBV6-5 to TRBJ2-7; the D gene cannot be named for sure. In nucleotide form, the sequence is TGTGCCAGCAGCTATGGCCTAAACGAGCAGTACTTC. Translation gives CASSYGLNEQYF.